A single sample gave rise to the 22 T cell receptor beta chains below, sequenced in a study of shared clonotypes between healthy human individuals. Only in-frame clones appear in the TCRdb table, and some are missing; sequencing was by immunoSEQ multiplex PCR. This table holds 2 million to 3 million clones, approximately 94% found once. Sequences were obtained from naive CD4+ T cells from PBMCs. Subset noted: CD45RA+ positively selected. Receptors originate from a man between 18 and 29 years old in good health. Some clones in this sample may be carry-over from other donors' samples.

This clone was observed once. Other DNA sequences within the sample encode an identical CDR3. The rearrangement uses TRBV2 and TRBJ2-1; D may be TRBD2 (5 bases). V was trimmed by 3 bases and J by 4 bases, leaving 7 bases between them. CDR1 and CDR2 (germline): SNHLY, FYNNEI. The CDR3 is 13 amino acids. The CDR3 nucleotides read TGTGCCAGCAGTGAGGAGGCTTACAATGAGCAGTTCTTC. The encoded protein is CASSEEAYNEQFF.

The V and J genes are TRBV19 and TRBJ1-2; 8 nucleotides line up with TRBD1. V was clipped by 2 bases and J by 0 bases; unmatched bases: 5. Germline CDR1 reads LNHDA; CDR2 reads SQIVND (reference sequence). The CDR3 extends over 16 amino acids. The CDR3 DNA sequence: TGTGCCAGTAGTATAACCCGGGGACAGGCTAACTATGGCTACACCTTC. It codes for CASSITRGQANYGYTF.

Concerning this clone itself: In the same sample, other DNA sequences code for this CDR3. The J gene is TRBJ2-7, the V gene TRBV6-5; TRBD1 agrees at 7 bases. The CDR3 sequence is 14 residues long. The junction had 2 bases not matched to a gene; V was cut back by 2 bases and J by 1 base. Germline CDR1 reads MNHEY; CDR2 reads SVGAGI. This CDR3 is CASSYGTASYEQYF. The CDR3 nucleotides are TGTGCCAGCAGTTACGGGACAGCGTCCTACGAGCAGTACTTC.

The J gene is TRBJ2-1, the V gene TRBV13; a possible D gene is TRBD1 (6 bases). V was trimmed by 4 bases and J by 1 base, leaving 17 bases between them. The CDR3 is 17 amino acids. Per germline, CDR1 PRHDT and CDR2 FYEKMQ (reference sequence). The CDR3: CASSSKRGRGSYNEQFF. The CDR3 DNA follows: TGTGCCAGCAGCTCCAAAAGGGGCAGGGGATCCTACAATGAGCAGTTCTTC.

In this sample, this clone turned up once. The chain uses TRBV19 and TRBJ2-7, with 9 bases fitting TRBD2. CDR3 length equals 15 residues. The germline CDR1 and CDR2 sequences are LNHDA and SQIVND (reference sequence). Trimming removed 7 bases from V and 7 bases from J; junction bases left unmatched: 14. In DNA form, the CDR3 reads TGTGCCAGTACTCCAGGGAGTAGCGGGAGTCAGGAGCAGTACTTC. Protein sequence: CASTPGSSGSQEQYF.

The chain joins TRBV9 to TRBJ2-1; 8 positions match TRBD2. The length of the CDR3 is 15 residues. Germline values: CDR1 SGDLS, CDR2 YYNGEE. The V gene end was trimmed by 2 bases and the J gene end by 4 bases; junction bases not matched to a gene: 5. The CDR3 sequence is CASSVRVAGYNEQFF. DNA for the CDR3: TGTGCCAGCAGCGTCCGAGTAGCGGGGTACAATGAGCAGTTCTTC.

V is TRBV27 and J is TRBJ2-7; 11 positions agree with TRBD2. The CDR3 length is 15 residues. The germline V gene has CDR1 MNHEY and CDR2 SMNVEV (reference sequence). Trimming cost V 5 bases and J 5 bases; bases outside gene matches: 8. This chain's CDR3 is CASSTPSGRSDEQYF. CDR3 DNA: TGTGCCAGCAGTACCCCTAGCGGGAGGAGCGACGAGCAGTACTTC.

V usage is TRBV9 and J usage is TRBJ2-1, with TRBD2 identical over 7 bases. The CDR3 is made up of 15 amino acids. Germline V lookup: CDR1 SGDLS, CDR2 YYNGEE. The V and J ends lost 1 base and 4 bases, in that order; junction bases with no gene match: 5. The chain's CDR3 is CASSVSGRPYNEQFF. CDR3 in DNA: TGTGCCAGCAGCGTATCCGGGAGGCCGTACAATGAGCAGTTCTTC.

The CDR3 loop is CASSLAFGDSSTNYGYTF. In nucleotides, the CDR3 is TGTGCCAGCAGCTTAGCGTTTGGGGACTCCTCCACCAACTATGGCTACACCTTC. The chain has TRBV7-2 and TRBJ1-2; maybe TRBD1 (5 bases). The ends were cut back, 0 bases at V and 2 bases at J, with 19 bases in the middle. CDR1 is SGHTA, CDR2 FQGNSA, per germline. This CDR3 contains 18 residues.

The chain employs TRBV28 and TRBJ1-1; maybe TRBD1 (5 bases). The CDR3 spans 11 residues. Trimming removed 8 bases from V and 8 bases from J, with 12 bases in between. Per germline, CDR1 MDHEN and CDR2 SYDVKM. Here the CDR3 reads CASYRAGEAFF. CDR3 in DNA: TGTGCCAGCTACCGAGCAGGGGAAGCTTTCTTT.

The chain recombines TRBV19 with TRBJ2-1; TRBD2 matches at 14 bases. V gave up 8 bases and J gave up 9 bases; unmatched junction bases: 18. CDR1 LNHDA and CDR2 SQIVND come from the germline V gene (reference sequence). The CDR3 runs to 18 residues. The CDR3 nucleotides read TGTGCCAGTCGCCCGGGGACTAGCGGGAGAATTGGGGCTCGTGAGCAGTTCTTC. It translates to CASRPGTSGRIGAREQFF.

This clone came up a few times. The chain employs TRBV6-6 and TRBJ2-1; 8 bases match TRBD2. The V and J ends lost 6 bases and 5 bases, in that order; junction bases with no gene match: 9. The CDR3 has 15 amino acids. Germline loops: CDR1 MNHNY, CDR2 SVGAGI (reference sequence). The DNA of the CDR3 is TGTGCCAGCAGGCCCCGGGAGGGCCGTCACAATGAGCAGTTCTTC. It is translated as CASRPREGRHNEQFF.

The chain employs TRBV6-6 and TRBJ2-3, with 15 positions matching TRBD2. V lost 6 bases, J lost 4 bases, and 5 bases stayed unmatched. The CDR3 length is 16 residues. Germline V gives CDR1 MNHNY, CDR2 SVGAGI (reference sequence). The CDR3 coding sequence is TGTGCCAGCAGCTCCGGGACTAGCGGGAGGTCAGATACGCAGTATTTT. Amino acids: CASSSGTSGRSDTQYF.

This chain links TRBV27 with TRBJ2-2; no firm D call. The CDR3 sequence is 14 residues long. The germline V gene encodes CDR1 MNHEY and CDR2 SMNVEV (reference sequence). V lost 4 bases and J 6 bases, leaving 12 bases between the germline ends. CDR3 nucleotides: TGTGCCAGCAGTTGGACGAATTGGGCCGGGGAGCTGTTTTTT. This codes for CASSWTNWAGELFF.

This chain uses TRBV5-1 with TRBJ2-1, with 7 bases aligning to TRBD2. The V and J ends lost 0 bases and 7 bases, in that order; junction bases with no gene match: 7. This CDR3 contains 15 residues. CDR1 is SGHRS and CDR2 is YFSETQ in the germline V gene. CDR3 in DNA: TGCGCCAGCAGCTTGGTTCTAGCGGACCTAAATGAGCAGTTCTTC. Residues: CASSLVLADLNEQFF.

This chain uses TRBV5-4 with TRBJ1-2; D call uncertain. This CDR3 contains 14 residues. Germline values: CDR1 SGHNT, CDR2 YYREEE (reference sequence). The ends were cut back, 4 bases at V and 4 bases at J, with 14 bases in the middle. The CDR3: CASSLGRAGYGYTF. The CDR3 DNA reads as TGTGCCAGCAGCCTGGGGAGGGCGGGCTATGGCTACACCTTC.

This sequence joins TRBV27 and TRBJ2-6, with D unclear. The CDR3 extends over 14 amino acids. V lost 7 bases, J lost 0 bases, and 7 bases lay in between. CDR1 MNHEY and CDR2 SMNVEV come from the germline V gene (reference sequence). CDR3 nucleotides: TGTGCCAGCACCCGTGGCTCTGGGGCCAACGTCCTGACTTTC. It is translated as CASTRGSGANVLTF.

The table lists this clone with a count of one. V is TRBV5-1 and J is TRBJ2-7, with 8 bases that match TRBD1. V trimming: 0 bases; J trimming: 5 bases; junction bases outside the gene matches: 4. Germline CDR1 reads SGHRS; CDR2 reads YFSETQ. CDR3 size: 14 residues. CDR3 region: CASSLARGQDEQYF. The CDR3 nucleotides are TGCGCCAGCAGCTTGGCCAGGGGGCAAGACGAGCAGTACTTC.

The sample holds a few counts of this clone. V and J are TRBV9 and TRBJ1-1; D call uncertain. Trimming left V 6 bases short and J 4 bases short, with 10 bases between. The CDR3 is 12 amino acids. CDR1 is SGDLS and CDR2 is YYNGEE in the germline V gene. Here the CDR3 reads CASNIFGTEAFF. CDR3 in DNA: TGTGCCAGCAACATATTCGGCACTGAAGCTTTCTTT.

The chain combines TRBV5-1 with TRBJ1-3, with D possibly TRBD1 on 5 matching bases. Deletions cut 0 bases from V and 2 bases from J, with 9 bases between. CDR1 is SGHRS, CDR2 YFSETQ, per germline. The CDR3 totals 15 residues. The CDR3 region is CASSLAVGAGNTIYF. In nucleotides, the CDR3 is TGCGCCAGCAGCTTGGCCGTAGGGGCTGGAAACACCATATATTTT.

V usage is TRBV5-1 and J usage is TRBJ1-1; D gene unclear. Germline values: CDR1 SGHRS, CDR2 YFSETQ. CDR3 size: 16 residues. V was pared by 4 bases and J by 3 bases, with 19 bases between. In DNA form, the CDR3 reads TGCGCCAGCAGCATGGGCCATAGGGTTGAGGACACTGAAGCTTTCTTT. Protein sequence: CASSMGHRVEDTEAFF.

V is TRBV9 and J is TRBJ2-7; 7 positions agree with TRBD1. The V gene's germline CDR1 is SGDLS and CDR2 YYNGEE. CDR3 size: 14 residues. With V trimmed by 4 bases and J by 6 bases, 10 bases remained unmatched. The CDR3 protein is CASSPQTGRVEQYF. The CDR3 nucleotides are TGTGCCAGCAGCCCCCAGACAGGGAGAGTCGAGCAGTACTTC.